This T cell receptor beta chain was retrieved from a study of control samples from healthy donors and cancer patients. Libraries were prepared by immunoSEQ multiplex PCR; TCRdb keeps only in-frame clonotypes and omits some of them. The sample records some 71,000 clones, 85% to 90% being singletons. Sequencing was done on a sample of PBMCs. The source is a man between 60 and 75 years old with lung cancer.

This CDR3 reads CASSPPGRGYTF. CDR3 DNA sequence: TGTGCCAGCTCACCACCGGGTCGGGGCTACACCTTC. The rearrangement joins TRBV18 to TRBJ1-2; no firm D call. CDR3 length: 12 amino acids. Trimming removed 0 bases at V and 8 bases at J, with 7 bases between. Germline values: CDR1 KGHSH, CDR2 LQKENI.